The 31 T cell receptor beta chains listed next were all sequenced from one sample in a study of shared clonotypes between healthy human individuals. Generated by immunoSEQ multiplex PCR, the TCRdb table keeps only in-frame clones and is missing some. The table lists a few hundred thousand clones, more than 70% of them singletons. The sample consisted of PBMCs. Source of these receptors: a woman between 35 and 50 years old in good health. Some clones in this sample may be carry-over from other donors' samples.

CDR3 bases: TGTGCCAGCAGTGCGGGACAGGGGGCAGGAGGCTACACCTTC. Protein product: CASSAGQGAGGYTF. The chain joins TRBV2 to TRBJ1-2, with 12 nucleotides matching TRBD1. Germline values: CDR1 SNHLY, CDR2 FYNNEI. The junction had 5 bases not matched to a gene; V was cut back by 4 bases and J by 8 bases. The CDR3 runs to 14 residues.

This clone was counted only a few times. This rearrangement joins TRBV2 to TRBJ2-1; 10 nucleotides agree with TRBD2. The germline V gene encodes CDR1 SNHLY and CDR2 FYNNEI. This CDR3 comprises 15 residues. The junction had 6 bases not matched to a gene; V was cut back by 6 bases and J by 4 bases. The CDR3: CASRGWTSGYNEQFF. The CDR3 DNA is TGTGCCAGCAGGGGGTGGACTAGCGGATACAATGAGCAGTTCTTC. Full variable domain (rest looked up from reference TRBV2 and TRBJ2-1): EPEVTQTPSHQVTQMGQEVILRCVPISNHLYFYWYRQILGQKVEFLVSFYNNEISEKSEIFDDQFSVERPDGSNFTLKIRSTKLEDSAMYFCASRGWTSGYNEQFFGPGTRLTVL.

The chain recombines TRBV5-1 with TRBJ1-3; D not certain. Trimming cost V 4 bases and J 0 bases, with 14 bases left between them. The germline gives CDR1 SGHRS, CDR2 YFSETQ. The CDR3 is made up of 16 amino acids. In DNA, the CDR3 is TGCGCCAGCAGCCCGTTATCCCGATACTCTGGAAACACCATATATTTT. Amino acids: CASSPLSRYSGNTIYF.

The rearrangement joins TRBV7-9 to TRBJ1-2; 8 nucleotides match TRBD1. V lost 5 bases and J lost 2; bases outside the gene matches: 7. Germline loops: CDR1 SEHNR, CDR2 FQNEAQ (reference sequence). The CDR3 covers 15 residues. The CDR3 loop reads CASSPSRQGNYGYTF. The CDR3 DNA reads as TGTGCCAGCAGCCCTAGCCGACAGGGGAACTATGGCTACACCTTC.

The V and J genes are TRBV30 and TRBJ2-5; D perhaps matches TRBD1 (6 bases). V was pared by 2 bases and J by 4 bases, with 14 bases between. From germline, CDR1 is GTSNPN and CDR2 SVGIG (reference sequence). The CDR3 consists of 14 residues. The CDR3 region is CAWSIWDMGETQYF. The CDR3 DNA follows: TGTGCCTGGAGTATATGGGACATGGGAGAGACCCAGTACTTC.

V gene TRBV28 combines with J gene TRBJ2-3; 8 nucleotides align to TRBD2. The CDR3 loop spans 15 amino acids. With 6 bases clipped from V and 3 bases from J, the junction kept 8 bases outside the gene matches. Germline V gene sequence: CDR1 MDHEN, CDR2 SYDVKM. In DNA, the CDR3 is TGTGCCAGCAGACGGACTAGCTGGGGGACAGATACGCAGTATTTT. Protein: CASRRTSWGTDTQYF. The complete variable domain, with remaining parts taken from reference TRBV28 and TRBJ2-3, reads DVKVTQSSRYLVKRTGEKVFLECVQDMDHENMFWYRQDPGLGLRLIYFSYDVKMKEKGDIPEGYSVSREKKERFSLILESASTNQTSMYLCASRRTSWGTDTQYFGPGTRLTVL.

This clone was found a few times. The V call is TRBV15, the J call TRBJ2-3; possible D gene TRBD2, 5 bases. V lost 0 bases and J lost 4, with 11 bases in between. CDR1 is LNHNV, CDR2 YYDKDF, per germline (reference sequence). The CDR3 sequence is 15 residues long. CDR3 region: CATSRDRGSADTQYF. In nucleotides, the CDR3 is TGTGCCACCAGCAGAGATAGAGGGTCAGCAGATACGCAGTATTTT. Full variable domain (rest looked up from reference TRBV15 and TRBJ2-3): DAMVIQNPRYQVTQFGKPVTLSCSQTLNHNVMYWYQQKSSQAPKLLFHYYDKDFNNEADTPDNFQSRRPNTSFCFLDIRSPGLGDTAMYLCATSRDRGSADTQYFGPGTRLTVL.

The V call is TRBV30, the J call TRBJ1-2; D is perhaps TRBD1 (5 bases). V lost 1 base, J lost 7 bases, and 13 bases lay in between. The CDR3 contains 13 residues. The germline V gene has CDR1 GTSNPN and CDR2 SVGIG (reference sequence). The CDR3 region is CAWSGEGISGYTF. For the CDR3, the DNA is TGTGCCTGGAGTGGGGAGGGGATATCTGGCTACACCTTC.

This chain joins TRBV10-3 and TRBJ2-7, with D possibly TRBD2 on 6 matching bases. Trimming removed 0 bases from V and 0 bases from J, with 15 bases in between. The germline gives CDR1 ENHRY, CDR2 SYGVKD. This CDR3 spans 17 amino acids. The CDR3 DNA reads as TGTGCCATCAGTGAGTCGGCCGGGACTTCAGGCTCCTACGAGCAGTACTTC. Protein sequence: CAISESAGTSGSYEQYF.

This clone was seen a few times. The gene calls are TRBV5-4 and TRBJ2-5, with unresolved D. The germline V and J ends were trimmed by 0 bases and 0 bases, with 0 bases remaining between them. The CDR3 runs to 12 residues. Germline V gene data show CDR1 as SGHNT and CDR2 as YYREEE (reference sequence). CDR3 in amino acids: CASSLDQETQYF. The CDR3 coding sequence is TGTGCCAGCAGCTTGGACCAAGAGACCCAGTACTTC.

V gene TRBV27 combines with J gene TRBJ2-7, with D unclear. Trimming stripped 1 base from V and 6 bases from J, with 10 bases between. The CDR3 contains 13 residues. Germline V gives CDR1 MNHEY, CDR2 SMNVEV (reference sequence). As DNA, the CDR3 is TGTGCCAGCAGTTTATTTCCGGAAACCGAGCAGTACTTC. This sequence encodes CASSLFPETEQYF.

The chain combines TRBV2 with TRBJ1-2, with D perhaps TRBD1 (6 bases). V shed 10 bases and J shed 5 bases, with 17 bases lying between them. Per the germline V gene, CDR1 is SNHLY and CDR2 is FYNNEI. The CDR3 runs 13 residues. The CDR3 protein is CATRTATGYGYTF. In DNA, the CDR3 is TGTGCCACCCGGACAGCAACGGGTTATGGCTACACCTTC.

This clone has a count of ten or more. The chain uses TRBV5-1 and TRBJ2-3; tentative D call: TRBD2 (5 bases). The CDR3 consists of 15 residues. Trimming pared 3 bases from V and 0 bases from J, leaving 11 bases between. Germline V gene lookup returns CDR1 SGHRS and CDR2 YFSETQ. CDR3 DNA sequence: TGCGCCAGCAGCTCGATAGCGACTAGCACAGATACGCAGTATTTT. Translated, it gives CASSSIATSTDTQYF. The full variable domain, in which reference TRBV5-1 and TRBJ2-3 provide the parts outside the CDR3, is KAGVTQTPRYLIKTRGQQVTLSCSPISGHRSVSWYQQTPGQGLQFLFEYFSETQRNKGNFPGRFSGRQFSNSRSEMNVSTLELGDSALYLCASSSIATSTDTQYFGPGTRLTVL.

As to this clone: A far larger clone lies a single base away; this is likely a read error. The sample holds other DNA sequences that translate to the same CDR3. The chain uses TRBV4-1 and TRBJ1-2, with D possibly being TRBD1 (5 bases). The germline CDR1 and CDR2 sequences are MGHRA and YSYEKL. The CDR3 extends over 16 amino acids. The CDR3: CASTQWGGSGNYGYTF. The CDR3 region has the DNA TGCGCCAGCACCCAATGGGGGGGGTCTGGCAACTATGGCTACACCTTC.

This clone came up once. The gene calls are TRBV27 and TRBJ2-2; D is possibly TRBD1 or TRBD2 (5 bases each). V lost 3 bases and J 5 bases, leaving 13 bases between the germline ends. This CDR3 contains 15 residues. Germline lookup yields CDR1 MNHEY and CDR2 SMNVEV (reference sequence). CDR3 amino acids: CASSLRAGQTGELFF. The CDR3 DNA is TGTGCCAGCAGTTTGAGGGCAGGGCAAACCGGGGAGCTGTTTTTT.

This rearrangement joins TRBV4-2 to TRBJ1-1, with D perhaps matching TRBD1 (5 bases). V shed 3 bases and J shed 0 bases, with 11 bases lying between them. Per germline, CDR1 LGHNA and CDR2 YNFKEQ. This CDR3 comprises 15 residues. CDR3 bases: TGTGCCAGCAGCCAGGGCAGGGATGTGAACACTGAAGCTTTCTTT. Encoded protein: CASSQGRDVNTEAFF.

The genes are TRBV19 and TRBJ1-2; D perhaps matches TRBD1 (5 bases). The length of the CDR3 is 15 residues. Trimming removed 4 bases from V and 0 bases from J, with 12 bases in between. Germline V CDR1 and CDR2: LNHDA, SQIVND (reference sequence). The CDR3 DNA follows: TGTGCCAGTAGTAGCCCCCAGGGCGCTAACTATGGCTACACCTTC. This encodes CASSSPQGANYGYTF.

This chain links TRBV10-1 with TRBJ2-3; D is perhaps TRBD2 (6 bases). Germline assignment: CDR1 WNHNN and CDR2 SYGVQD (reference sequence). The CDR3 sequence is 14 residues long. V lost 9 bases to trimming and J lost 4 bases, with 17 bases between them. Here the CDR3 reads CARKGPRRADTQYF. CDR3 bases: TGCGCCAGAAAGGGCCCCCGGAGGGCAGATACGCAGTATTTT.

In this sample, this clone turned up a few times. Other DNA sequences of this sample code for an identical CDR3. The V call is TRBV30, the J call TRBJ2-3; D may be TRBD2 (5 bases). V was trimmed by 3 bases and J by 5 bases, leaving 12 bases between them. The CDR3 covers 13 residues. Germline loops: CDR1 GTSNPN, CDR2 SVGIG (reference sequence). The CDR3 DNA is TGTGCCTGGAGCTGGCCTGCGGGAGATACGCAGTATTTT. Protein: CAWSWPAGDTQYF. The full variable domain, with the rest looked up from reference TRBV30 and TRBJ2-3, is SQTIHQWPATLVQPVGSPLSLECTVEGTSNPNLYWYRQAAGRGLQLLFYSVGIGQISSEVPQNLSASRPQDRQFILSSKKLLLSDSGFYLCAWSWPAGDTQYFGPGTRLTVL.

A single count supports this clone. The rearrangement uses TRBV25-1 and TRBJ1-1; D is uncertain. The CDR3 contains 12 residues. Looked up from germline, CDR1 is MGHDK and CDR2 is SYGVNS. Trimming cost V 6 bases and J 5 bases, with 10 bases left between them. For the CDR3, the DNA is TGTGCCAGCAGGCGTTCGGTAACTGAAGCTTTCTTT. This translates into CASRRSVTEAFF. The complete variable domain, with remaining parts taken from reference TRBV25-1 and TRBJ1-1, reads EADIYQTPRYLVIGTGKKITLECSQTMGHDKMYWYQQDPGMELHLIHYSYGVNSTEKGDLSSESTVSRIRTEHFPLTLESARPSHTSQYLCASRRSVTEAFFGQGTRLTVV.

V and J are TRBV11-1 and TRBJ2-1, with 7 nucleotides matching TRBD1. This CDR3 has 15 residues. CDR1 is SGHAT and CDR2 is FQDESV in the germline V gene (reference sequence). The V segment lost 5 bases and the J segment 5 bases; nucleotides outside the gene matches: 9. This chain's CDR3 is CASSPDRIPNNEQFF. The CDR3 bases are TGTGCCAGCAGCCCGGACAGGATCCCCAACAATGAGCAGTTCTTC.

The chain links TRBV18 to TRBJ2-7; unclear D gene. The CDR3 contains 14 residues. V was shortened by 5 bases and J by 6 bases, with 17 bases between the two germline ends. Germline V gene lookup returns CDR1 KGHSH and CDR2 LQKENI. CDR3 sequence (DNA): TGTGCCAGCTCATCTGAGCCTAGGAACGGCGAGCAGTACTTC. It is translated as CASSSEPRNGEQYF. Complete variable domain (other parts from reference TRBV18 and TRBJ2-7): NAGVMQNPRHLVRRRGQEARLRCSPMKGHSHVYWYRQLPEEGLKFMVYLQKENIIDESGMPKERFSAEFPKEGPSILRIQQVVRGDSAAYFCASSSEPRNGEQYFGPGTRLTVT.

The rearrangement joins TRBV5-4 to TRBJ1-4; D not resolved. The CDR3 spans 15 residues. Trimming shortened V by 1 base and J by 0 bases, and 7 bases separated the two germline ends. CDR1 and CDR2 from the germline V gene are SGHNT and YYREEE (reference sequence). CDR3 sequence reads: CASSLSPSTNEKLFF. The CDR3 DNA follows: TGTGCCAGCAGCTTGTCTCCATCAACTAATGAAAAACTGTTTTTT.

V is TRBV5-4 and J is TRBJ1-2, with D hard to call. Germline assignment: CDR1 SGHNT and CDR2 YYREEE (reference sequence). Trimming shortened V by 1 base and J by 9 bases, and 7 bases separated the two germline ends. The CDR3 is 11 amino acids. The CDR3 DNA is TGTGCCAGCAGCTTGCTTGGGAGCTACACCTTC. Its protein product is CASSLLGSYTF.

V and J are TRBV10-3 and TRBJ1-2, with a possible D match to TRBD1 (5 bases). The CDR3 spans 14 residues. V shed 0 bases and J shed 4 bases, with 9 bases lying between them. The germline gives CDR1 ENHRY, CDR2 SYGVKD. In nucleotides, the CDR3 is TGTGCCATCAGTGAGTCAGGGGTGGGCTATGGCTACACCTTC. Its protein is CAISESGVGYGYTF.

The rearrangement joins TRBV7-8 to TRBJ2-5; TRBD2 aligns across 7 bases. Germline V gene lookup returns CDR1 SGHVS and CDR2 FQNEAQ. J gave up 2 bases and V 0 bases, and 0 bases lay outside the gene matches. The CDR3 loop spans 14 amino acids. In nucleotides, the CDR3 is TGTGCCAGCAGCTTAGCGGGAGGGCAAGAGACCCAGTACTTC. Protein product: CASSLAGGQETQYF.

As to this clone: Given a far larger clone just one base away, this is likely a sequencing read error. V usage is TRBV29-1 and J usage is TRBJ1-1, with a possible D match to TRBD1 (6 bases). CDR3 size: 13 residues. V was trimmed by 6 bases and J by 1 base, leaving 12 bases between them. The V gene's germline CDR1 is SQVTM and CDR2 ANQGSEA. CDR3 protein: CSVGTLPNTEAFF. CDR3 in DNA: TGCAGCGTCGGGACACTTCCGAACACTGAAGCTTTCTTT.

J is TRBJ1-3 and V is TRBV4-1; unclear D gene. The CDR3 spans 17 residues. V was pared by 0 bases and J by 0 bases, with 12 bases between. Germline-derived CDR1 and CDR2 are MGHRA and YSYEKL. The CDR3 DNA reads as TGCGCCAGCAGCCAAGAGTCCCCGGGATACTCTGGAAACACCATATATTTT. It specifies CASSQESPGYSGNTIYF.

This clone appeared a few times. V and J are TRBV30 and TRBJ2-3; 8 bases are shared with TRBD2. V was pared by 3 bases and J by 0 bases, with 5 bases of the junction left unmatched. CDR1 and CDR2 (germline): GTSNPN, SVGIG (reference sequence). The CDR3 has 15 residues. The CDR3 here is CAWSALAASTDTQYF. CDR3 coding DNA: TGTGCCTGGAGCGCACTAGCGGCTAGCACAGATACGCAGTATTTT.

V and J are TRBV28 and TRBJ2-1, with 7 nucleotides matching TRBD1. Germline V gene sequence: CDR1 MDHEN, CDR2 SYDVKM. The CDR3 sequence is 15 residues long. J was trimmed by 5 bases and V by 6 bases; bases with no gene match: 10. The chain's CDR3 is CASRTGATSHNEQFF. The DNA of the CDR3 is TGTGCCAGCAGAACAGGGGCGACCTCTCACAATGAGCAGTTCTTC.

The chain links TRBV6-1 to TRBJ2-7, with 11 bases identical to TRBD1. Trimming removed 2 bases from V and 3 bases from J; junction bases left unmatched: 3. Germline values: CDR1 MNHNS, CDR2 SASEGT. The CDR3 has 15 amino acids. The chain's CDR3 is CASSESGTGGYEQYF. The CDR3 DNA follows: TGTGCCAGCAGTGAATCCGGGACAGGGGGCTACGAGCAGTACTTC.